This is a list of T cell receptor beta chains from one sample in a study of shared clonotypes between healthy human individuals. The assay was immunoSEQ multiplex PCR, and TCRdb's table has in-frame clones only and misses some. The table has 400,000 to 600,000 clones, 75% to 85% seen once. Sequences were obtained from PBMCs. The receptors were gathered from a woman aged 40 to 50 in good health. Some clones in this sample may be carry-over from other donors' samples. Each CDR3 is given with its conserved first and last residue. Fields, in order: CDR3 length, D gene, J gene, V gene, clone size, CDR3 protein, CDR3 DNA. D genes are given only for firm matches. For some rows the clone size is stated as once, few or many, or as a class when expanded; others skip it.

length: 16; D: TRBD1; J: TRBJ2-2; V: TRBV28; size: -; CDR3: CASMKWTGGVTGELFF; DNA: TGTGCCAGCATGAAGTGGACAGGGGGCGTCACCGGGGAGCTGTTTTTT
length: 15; D: TRBD1; J: TRBJ2-7; V: TRBV7-2; size: -; CDR3: CASSPGQGSSYEQYF; DNA: TGTGCCAGCAGCCCCGGACAGGGATCCTCCTACGAGCAGTACTTC
length: 12; D: TRBD1; J: TRBJ2-7; V: TRBV27; size: -; CDR3: CASSTGAREQYF; DNA: TGTGCCAGCAGTACAGGGGCGCGGGAGCAGTACTTC
length: 14; D: -; J: TRBJ1-3; V: TRBV11-2; size: -; CDR3: CASSLSRSGNTIYF; DNA: TGTGCCAGCAGCTTATCACGGTCTGGAAACACCATATATTTT
length: 15; D: -; J: TRBJ2-7; V: TRBV11-2; size: -; CDR3: CASSLVRDFSPEQYF; DNA: TGTGCCAGCAGCTTAGTCCGGGACTTCTCCCCCGAGCAGTACTTC
length: 14; D: -; J: TRBJ1-5; V: TRBV6-1; size: -; CDR3: CASTELGKTQPQHF; DNA: TGTGCCAGCACCGAATTAGGGAAAACTCAGCCCCAGCATTTT
length: 15; D: TRBD2; J: TRBJ2-1; V: TRBV6-1; size: -; CDR3: CASSGTSGSVNEQFF; DNA: TGTGCCAGCAGCGGGACTAGCGGGAGTGTCAATGAGCAGTTCTTC
length: 17; D: TRBD1; J: TRBJ2-5; V: TRBV7-8; size: -; CDR3: CASSLGGQGAFGETQYF; DNA: TGTGCCAGCAGCTTAGGAGGACAGGGGGCTTTTGGGGAGACCCAGTACTTC
length: 15; D: -; J: TRBJ2-7; V: TRBV14; size: -; CDR3: CASSQDPGLPYEQYF; DNA: TGTGCCAGCAGCCAAGATCCGGGGTTACCCTACGAGCAGTACTTC
length: 15; D: TRBD2; J: TRBJ2-5; V: TRBV7-2; size: -; CDR3: CASSSTSGDGETQYF; DNA: TGTGCCAGCAGCTCAACTAGCGGGGATGGGGAGACCCAGTACTTC
length: 15; D: -; J: TRBJ1-2; V: TRBV19; size: -; CDR3: CASSMVGAILEGYTF; DNA: TGTGCCAGTAGTATGGTAGGGGCTATTCTGGAAGGCTACACCTTC
length: 15; D: -; J: TRBJ1-6; V: TRBV28; size: many; CDR3: CASSYTGNADSPLHF; DNA: TGTGCCAGCAGTTATACGGGGAATGCGGATTCACCCCTCCACTTT
length: 12; D: -; J: TRBJ2-1; V: TRBV15; size: -; CDR3: CATSRPSGEQFF; DNA: TGTGCCACCAGCAGGCCCAGCGGTGAGCAGTTCTTC
length: 17; D: -; J: TRBJ2-5; V: TRBV5-6; size: -; CDR3: CASSLGAASMGLETQYF; DNA: TGTGCCAGCAGCTTGGGGGCCGCCAGCATGGGGTTGGAGACCCAGTACTTC
length: 14; D: -; J: TRBJ2-2; V: TRBV29-1; size: -; CDR3: CSVAWTSNTGELFF; DNA: TGCAGCGTTGCTTGGACTTCGAACACCGGGGAGCTGTTTTTT
length: 13; D: -; J: TRBJ2-3; V: TRBV5-6; size: few; CDR3: CASSPSHTDTQYF; DNA: TGTGCCAGCAGCCCCTCCCACACAGATACGCAGTATTTT
length: 15; D: -; J: TRBJ2-1; V: TRBV11-1; size: once; CDR3: CASSRDFDSYNEQFF; DNA: TGTGCCAGCAGCCGGGACTTCGACTCCTACAATGAGCAGTTCTTC
length: 13; D: -; J: TRBJ2-1; V: TRBV4-1; size: -; CDR3: CASSQPAYNEQFF; DNA: TGCGCCAGCAGCCAGCCCGCTTACAATGAGCAGTTCTTC
length: 13; D: TRBD1; J: TRBJ2-7; V: TRBV27; size: -; CDR3: CASQLTGAHEQYF; DNA: TGTGCCAGCCAATTGACAGGGGCGCACGAGCAGTACTTC
length: 14; D: -; J: TRBJ2-7; V: TRBV28; size: -; CDR3: CASTPRAGLYEQYF; DNA: TGTGCCAGCACCCCACGGGCAGGGCTCTACGAGCAGTACTTC
length: 15; D: -; J: TRBJ2-5; V: TRBV15; size: -; CDR3: CATSRGRGDQETQYF; DNA: TGTGCCACCAGCAGAGGAAGAGGGGACCAAGAGACCCAGTACTTC
length: 13; D: -; J: TRBJ2-3; V: TRBV28; size: once; CDR3: CASSGGGTDTQYF; DNA: TGTGCCAGCAGTGGCGGGGGCACAGATACGCAGTATTTT
length: 13; D: -; J: TRBJ2-7; V: TRBV10-2; size: -; CDR3: CASRGLPGHEQYF; DNA: TGCGCCAGCCGGGGACTTCCAGGGCACGAGCAGTACTTC
length: 16; D: TRBD2; J: TRBJ2-7; V: TRBV7-9; size: -; CDR3: CASSLGGTSVLYEQYF; DNA: TGTGCCAGCAGCTTAGGGGGGACTAGCGTCTTATACGAGCAGTACTTC
length: 17; D: TRBD2; J: TRBJ2-2; V: TRBV19; size: -; CDR3: CASRSQLAGDRTGELFF; DNA: TGTGCCAGTAGATCACAACTAGCGGGAGATCGGACCGGGGAGCTGTTTTTT
length: 15; D: TRBD2; J: TRBJ2-1; V: TRBV5-8; size: few; CDR3: CASSFSGRAMDEQFF; DNA: TGTGCCAGCAGCTTTAGCGGGAGGGCCATGGATGAGCAGTTCTTC
length: 15; D: TRBD2; J: TRBJ2-3; V: TRBV5-8; size: -; CDR3: CASSLGAGSTDTQYF; DNA: TGTGCCAGCAGCTTGGGAGCGGGGAGCACAGATACGCAGTATTTT
length: 13; D: -; J: TRBJ1-4; V: TRBV29-1; size: few; CDR3: CSVEVSKGEKLFF; DNA: TGCAGCGTTGAAGTGAGTAAGGGAGAAAAACTGTTTTTT
length: 13; D: -; J: TRBJ2-1; V: TRBV30; size: few; CDR3: CAWTKGRYNEQFF; DNA: TGTGCCTGGACCAAAGGACGATACAATGAGCAGTTCTTC
length: 13; D: -; J: TRBJ1-1; V: TRBV7-3; size: -; CDR3: CASSLSRNTEAFF; DNA: TGTGCCAGCAGCTTATCCAGGAACACTGAAGCTTTCTTT
length: 17; D: TRBD2; J: TRBJ2-1; V: TRBV16; size: -; CDR3: CASSQPIAGGLHNEQFF; DNA: TGTGCCAGCAGCCAACCGATAGCGGGAGGGCTCCACAATGAGCAGTTCTTC
length: 15; D: -; J: TRBJ2-1; V: TRBV7-9; size: -; CDR3: CASIPKGLSYNEQFF; DNA: TGTGCCAGCATCCCGAAAGGACTCTCCTACAATGAGCAGTTCTTC
length: 18; D: TRBD2; J: TRBJ2-7; V: TRBV4-2; size: -; CDR3: CASSQDQASGRATYEQYF; DNA: TGTGCCAGCAGCCAAGATCAGGCTAGCGGGAGAGCAACCTACGAGCAGTACTTC
length: 14; D: -; J: TRBJ2-1; V: TRBV10-2; size: -; CDR3: CASSPQGIDNEQFF; DNA: TGCGCCAGCAGTCCCCAGGGAATCGACAATGAGCAGTTCTTC
length: 16; D: TRBD2; J: TRBJ2-1; V: TRBV7-8; size: -; CDR3: CASSLVVPSGNNEQFF; DNA: TGTGCCAGCAGCTTAGTGGTACCTAGCGGGAACAATGAGCAGTTCTTC
length: 15; D: -; J: TRBJ2-5; V: TRBV2; size: -; CDR3: CASSDQDRRLGTQYF; DNA: TGTGCCAGCAGTGACCAGGACAGACGCCTGGGGACCCAGTACTTC
length: 11; D: -; J: TRBJ2-1; V: TRBV4-1; size: -; CDR3: CASRSYNEQFF; DNA: TGCGCCAGCAGAAGTTACAATGAGCAGTTCTTC
length: 14; D: -; J: TRBJ2-7; V: TRBV28; size: -; CDR3: CASSPPGAGYEQYF; DNA: TGTGCCAGCAGTCCCCCGGGGGCGGGGTACGAGCAGTACTTC
length: 11; D: -; J: TRBJ2-1; V: TRBV28; size: -; CDR3: CASRKYNEQFF; DNA: TGTGCCAGCAGGAAGTACAATGAGCAGTTCTTC
length: 13; D: TRBD1; J: TRBJ1-4; V: TRBV10-3; size: once; CDR3: CATTGGRDEKLFF; DNA: TGTGCCACTACAGGGGGTAGGGATGAAAAACTGTTTTTT
length: 17; D: -; J: TRBJ2-2; V: TRBV6-1; size: -; CDR3: CASSERLARWNTGELFF; DNA: TGTGCCAGCAGTGAACGGTTGGCCAGGTGGAACACCGGGGAGCTGTTTTTT
length: 13; D: -; J: TRBJ2-5; V: TRBV7-2; size: -; CDR3: CASSYRGQETQYF; DNA: TGTGCCAGCAGCTATAGGGGACAAGAGACCCAGTACTTC
length: 18; D: TRBD1; J: TRBJ2-6; V: TRBV5-1; size: -; CDR3: CASSIHRGDSSGANVLTF; DNA: TGCGCCAGCAGCATTCACAGGGGCGATAGCTCTGGGGCCAACGTCCTGACTTTC
length: 13; D: -; J: TRBJ1-2; V: TRBV28; size: -; CDR3: CASSLPGGGGYTF; DNA: TGTGCCAGCAGTTTACCCGGGGGCGGGGGCTACACCTTC
length: 15; D: -; J: TRBJ2-5; V: TRBV27; size: -; CDR3: CASSPRLAAQETQYF; DNA: TGTGCCAGCAGTCCAAGATTAGCGGCTCAAGAGACCCAGTACTTC
length: 16; D: -; J: TRBJ2-7; V: TRBV4-2; size: -; CDR3: CASSQGAGVGSYEQYF; DNA: TGTGCCAGCAGCCAAGGGGCAGGGGTTGGGTCCTACGAGCAGTACTTC
length: 12; D: -; J: TRBJ1-2; V: TRBV30; size: once; CDR3: CAWSPGGYGYTF; DNA: TGTGCCTGGAGCCCGGGCGGCTATGGCTACACCTTC
length: 16; D: -; J: TRBJ1-4; V: TRBV30; size: -; CDR3: CAWSSGQIRSNEKLFF; DNA: TGTGCCTGGAGTTCGGGACAAATTCGCTCTAATGAAAAACTGTTTTTT
length: 13; D: -; J: TRBJ2-3; V: TRBV30; size: -; CDR3: CAWIQGREDTQYF; DNA: TGTGCCTGGATACAAGGCCGCGAAGATACGCAGTATTTT
length: 14; D: -; J: TRBJ1-3; V: TRBV9; size: -; CDR3: CASSSTGSGNTIYF; DNA: TGTGCCAGCAGCAGTACGGGCTCTGGAAACACCATATATTTT
length: 15; D: -; J: TRBJ2-1; V: TRBV14; size: -; CDR3: CASSQLANFGDEQFF; DNA: TGTGCCAGCAGTCAGCTAGCGAATTTCGGCGATGAGCAGTTCTTC
length: 15; D: -; J: TRBJ2-3; V: TRBV19; size: -; CDR3: CASSRGGFGTDTQYF; DNA: TGTGCCAGTAGTAGAGGGGGTTTTGGGACAGATACGCAGTATTTT
length: 16; D: TRBD1; J: TRBJ2-3; V: TRBV28; size: few; CDR3: CASSPRDRGGTDTQYF; DNA: TGTGCCAGCAGTCCGAGGGACAGGGGAGGCACAGATACGCAGTATTTT
length: 11; D: -; J: TRBJ2-1; V: TRBV2; size: -; CDR3: CASSPSNEQFF; DNA: TGTGCCAGCAGTCCCAGCAATGAGCAGTTCTTC
length: 13; D: -; J: TRBJ1-1; V: TRBV2; size: -; CDR3: CASGSEMNTEAFF; DNA: TGTGCCAGCGGATCGGAAATGAACACTGAAGCTTTCTTT